Shown below are 32 T cell receptor beta chains from a single sample sequenced in a study of tissue T cells after allogeneic stem cell transplantation. Clones were read by immunoSEQ multiplex PCR, and TCRdb kept only the in-frame ones, dropping some. The table has around 4,400 clones, 45% seen once. The time point is: mouse harvest day 14 after allogeneic transplant. Each mouse received 10^7 T-cell-depleted marrow cells plus 10^6 splenic CD5+ T cells by tail vein. The material sequenced was gut tissue. Receptors were obtained from a female BALB/c mouse given C57BL/6 T cells with graft-versus-host disease after an allogeneic hematopoietic cell transplant.

Regarding this clone: Each gene name is a mouse one. The read is 1 residue too short to cover the CDR3 end, so that end is filled in from the germline J gene. The chain recombines TRBV15 with TRBJ2-4; 7 bases line up with TRBD2. In germline, CDR1 is SGHND, CDR2 FRSKSL. The CDR3 consists of 13 residues. V shed 6 bases and J 0 bases; nucleotides not matched to a gene: 0. CDR3 DNA, as far as it was read: TGTGCCAGCAGACTGGGGAGTCAAAACACCTTGTAC. It codes for CASRLGSQNTLY. The whole CDR3 protein reads CASRLGSQNTLYF.

On this clone itself: The gene names here belong to mouse. From the germline J gene comes the end of the CDR3, since the read stops 1 residue before it. V usage is TRBV26 and J usage is TRBJ2-4; the D is unclear. The CDR3 is 14 amino acids. Germline values: CDR1 KGHPV, CDR2 FQNQEV (reference sequence). V was clipped by 4 bases and J by 0 bases, with 8 bases between them. This CDR3 reads CASSPRSSQNTLYF. CDR3 DNA (partial): TGTGCCAGCAGTCCTCGATCTAGTCAAAACACCTTGTAC.

Only a few counts were recorded for this clone. Gene names refer to mouse genes. The read is 1 residue too short to cover the CDR3 end, so that end is filled in from the germline J gene. This chain uses TRBV31 with TRBJ2-4, with TRBD2 matching over 8 bases. The germline CDR1 and CDR2 sequences are GKSSPN and SITVG. CDR3 length: 16 amino acids. V lost 0 bases to trimming and J lost 0 bases; unmatched junction nucleotides: 5. The sequenced CDR3 bases are TGTGCCTGGAGTCTAGGTCTGGGGGGTAGTCAAAACACCTTGTAC. Translated, it gives CAWSLGLGGSQNTLY. The full CDR3 protein reads CAWSLGLGGSQNTLYF.

To note about this clone: Genes and germline are mouse. The CDR3 end falls 1 residue outside the read, so it is completed with the germline J gene. The chain carries TRBV23 and TRBJ1-1; the table's D gene call, TRBD1, was not cross checked with the DNA. The V gene's germline CDR1 is KGHTA and CDR2 FQNQQP. The CDR3 contains 14 residues. The CDR3 region is CSSSQSRGTTEVFF. The part of the CDR3 DNA that was read is TGCTCCAGCAGTCAATCAAGAGGGACAACAGAAGTCTTC.

As for this clone: Gene names denote mouse genes. The sequenced fragment ends 1 residue before the CDR3 boundary, so the rest is inferred from the germline J gene. The chain uses TRBV15 and TRBJ2-2, with 10 bases lining up with TRBD2. J gave up 1 base and V 6 bases, and 2 bases lay outside the gene matches. Germline V gene sequence: CDR1 SGHND, CDR2 FRSKSL. This CDR3 has 15 amino acids. The CDR3 region is CASRRLGGNTGQLYF. CDR3 DNA (partial): TGTGCCAGCAGGCGACTGGGGGGAAACACCGGGCAGCTCTAC.

With regard to this clone: All gene names here are mouse names. The CDR3 end is not reached by the read, which stops 1 residue before it; the germline J gene fills it in. V and J are TRBV13-3 and TRBJ2-4; D uncertain. The V gene's germline CDR1 is NNHDY and CDR2 SYVADS. Trimming took off 3 bases at V and 0 bases at J, with 5 bases between the two ends. The CDR3 is 13 residues long. The CDR3 DNA, read in part, is TGTGCCAGCAGTGCCCACAGTCAAAACACCTTGTAC. The encoded protein is CASSAHSQNTLY. Given in full, the CDR3 is CASSAHSQNTLYF.

Comment on this clone: These gene names are mouse names. The CDR3 sequence: CAWAGTGGGEQYF. The CDR3 DNA, read in part, is TGTGCCTGGGCCGGGACTGGGGGGGGTGAACAGTAC. The chain couples TRBV31 to TRBJ2-7, with 13 bases fitting TRBD2. The DNA ends 1 residue before the CDR3 does, and the rest of the CDR3 is filled in from the germline J gene. J gave up 6 bases and V 5 bases, and 4 bases lay outside the gene matches. Germline CDR1 reads GKSSPN; CDR2 reads SITVG. This CDR3 region has 13 residues.

This clone occurred a few times. The listed genes are named as in mouse. Read data end 1 residue before the CDR3 end; the end is taken from the germline J gene. This chain uses TRBV19 with TRBJ2-7; 12 positions match TRBD2. The CDR3 consists of 14 residues. Germline V gene data show CDR1 as FNHDT and CDR2 as SITEND (reference sequence). Losses at the gene ends were 6 bases for V and 4 bases for J; bases not matched to a gene: 5. The CDR3 sequence is CASNPGLGGYEQYF. CDR3 DNA (partial): TGTGCCAGCAACCCGGGACTGGGGGGTTATGAACAGTAC.

A note on this clone: Mouse names are used for the genes. The CDR3 bases that were read are TGTGCCAGCAGTCTGACGGGGGCGAACACAGAAGTCTTC. This sequence encodes CASSLTGANTEVF. The entire CDR3 protein is CASSLTGANTEVFF. This chain connects TRBV26 to TRBJ1-1; D perhaps matches TRBD1 (6 bases). The read halts 1 residue ahead of the CDR3 end, with the missing end drawn from the germline J gene. Germline CDR1 is KGHPV and CDR2 is FQNQEV (reference sequence). Trimming removed 2 bases at V and 1 base at J, with 8 bases between. The CDR3 runs 14 residues.

As concerns this clone: Genes and germline are mouse. The missing CDR3 end, 1 residue past where the read stops, is filled in from the germline J gene. The V gene is TRBV3, the J gene TRBJ2-5; 10 bases match TRBD2. Germline loops: CDR1 SNHLY, CDR2 FYNGKV (reference sequence). The CDR3 has 13 residues. J gave up 3 bases and V 6 bases, and 0 bases lay outside the gene matches. Partial CDR3 DNA: TGTGCCAGCAGGGACTGGGGGCAAGACACCCAGTAC. Translating gives CASRDWGQDTQY. The CDR3 as a whole reads CASRDWGQDTQYF.

A word on this clone: Each gene name is a mouse one. The CDR3 here is CASSRTGGGSNTGQLYF. The DNA read from the CDR3 is TGTGCCAGCAGTCGGACTGGGGGGGGCTCAAACACCGGGCAGCTCTAC. The chain combines TRBV24 with TRBJ2-2; TRBD2 matches at 12 bases. Read data end 1 residue before the CDR3 end; the end is taken from the germline J gene. J gave up 0 bases and V 4 bases, and 3 bases lay outside the gene matches. This CDR3 has 17 amino acids. Germline V gene sequence: CDR1 KGHTA, CDR2 FRNEEI.

There are a few counts of this clone. Genes and germline are mouse. Coverage ceases 1 residue before the CDR3 finishes, and the germline J gene fills in the end. In the same sample, other DNA sequences code for this CDR3. The chain has TRBV26 and TRBJ2-7, with 8 bases aligning to TRBD1. J was trimmed by 0 bases and V by 0 bases; bases with no gene match: 1. The CDR3 has 15 amino acids. Germline-derived CDR1 and CDR2 are KGHPV and FQNQEV (reference sequence). The part of the CDR3 DNA that was read is TGTGCCAGCAGTCTGTCAACAGGGGGCTCCTATGAACAGTAC. This codes for CASSLSTGGSYEQY. The CDR3 in its entirety is CASSLSTGGSYEQYF.

With respect to this clone: Gene and germline names: mouse. The observed sequence ends 1 residue before the CDR3 terminus, with the missing tail filled in from the germline J gene. The V and J genes are TRBV31 and TRBJ1-1, with TRBD1 matching 12 bases. The CDR3 contains 16 residues. After removal of 1 base from V and 3 bases from J, the junction contained 6 bases not matched to a gene. Germline V lookup: CDR1 GKSSPN, CDR2 SITVG. The CDR3 DNA, read in part, is TGTGCCTGGAGTCCGCGGGACAGGGGGCGGGACACAGAAGTCTTC. This translates into CAWSPRDRGRDTEVF. The whole CDR3 region reads CAWSPRDRGRDTEVFF.

A remark on this clone: Here the gene names and germline are mouse. The CDR3 end is not reached by the read, which stops 1 residue before it; the germline J gene fills it in. The genes are TRBV3 and TRBJ2-3; D may correspond to TRBD1 or TRBD2 (5 bases each). Germline V gives CDR1 SNHLY, CDR2 FYNGKV (reference sequence). V was clipped by 4 bases and J by 2 bases, with 10 bases between them. This CDR3 has 14 amino acids. CDR3: CASSYRGFAETLYF. The DNA read from the CDR3 is TGTGCCAGCAGCTATCGGGGCTTTGCAGAAACGCTGTAT.

Turning to this clone: Gene names follow the mouse nomenclature. The read finishes 1 residue shy of the CDR3 end, and the germline J gene is used to complete it. This chain connects TRBV20 to TRBJ2-7; 7 bases line up with TRBD2. Trimming at V came to 0 bases and at J to 7 bases, leaving 0 bases not matched to a gene. CDR3 length equals 11 residues. Germline-derived CDR1 and CDR2 are GFQATS and STVNSAI. CDR3 bases read: TGTGGTGCTAGGGACTGGGGGGAACAGTAC. Its protein product is CGARDWGEQY. The whole CDR3 reads CGARDWGEQYF.

Comments on this clone: Gene names follow the mouse nomenclature. The sequenced fragment ends 1 residue before the CDR3 boundary, so the rest is inferred from the germline J gene. The chain uses TRBV13-2 and TRBJ2-5; 10 nucleotides match TRBD2. Looked up from germline, CDR1 is NNHNN and CDR2 is SYGAGS (reference sequence). This CDR3 is 16 amino acids long. Trimming removed 0 bases from V and 7 bases from J; junction bases left unmatched: 8. The CDR3 DNA, read in part, is TGTGCCAGCGGTGATGCCCTGGGGGGGCGCGGAAACACCCAGTAC. Encoded protein: CASGDALGGRGNTQY. The entire CDR3 protein is CASGDALGGRGNTQYF.

Concerning this clone itself: All gene names here are mouse names. Read data end 1 residue before the CDR3 end; the end is taken from the germline J gene. The V gene is TRBV29, the J gene TRBJ1-1; D is undetermined. CDR3 size: 12 residues. Germline assignment: CDR1 MSHET and CDR2 SYDVDS. The V gene lost 3 bases and the J gene lost 1 base, with 3 bases spanning the gap. CDR3 DNA (partial): TGTGCTAGCAGTTTTCAAAACACAGAAGTCTTC. The encoded protein is CASSFQNTEVF. The whole CDR3 sequence is CASSFQNTEVFF.

Comments on this clone: The gene names given are mouse names. The missing CDR3 end, 1 residue past where the read stops, is filled in from the germline J gene. V and J are TRBV24 and TRBJ2-3; 8 positions match TRBD2. The CDR3 covers 16 residues. The germline V gene encodes CDR1 KGHTA and CDR2 FRNEEI. The J segment lost 3 bases and the V segment lost 0 bases, leaving 5 bases of the junction unmatched. The CDR3 protein is CASSLYGGGAAETLYF. The CDR3 DNA, read in part, is TGTGCCAGCAGTCTGTATGGGGGGGGCGCGGCAGAAACGCTGTAT.

This clone was seen a handful of times. Any gene name here is a mouse gene name. Read coverage stops 1 residue before the CDR3 terminus; the germline J gene supplies the remainder. The chain uses TRBV3 and TRBJ1-5; possible D gene TRBD1, 6 bases. Germline lookup yields CDR1 SNHLY and CDR2 FYNGKV (reference sequence). V lost 1 base, J lost 7 bases, and 11 bases lay in between. There are 14 residues in the CDR3. The CDR3 loop reads CASSLERGRQAPLF. Partial CDR3 DNA: TGTGCCAGCAGCTTAGAACGGGGGCGGCAGGCTCCGCTT.

Only a few counts were recorded for this clone. The genes are named according to mouse. Read data end 1 residue before the CDR3 end; the end is taken from the germline J gene. This chain links TRBV26 with TRBJ2-5; 8 bases fit TRBD2. This CDR3 is built from 14 residues. The junction had 7 bases not matched to a gene; V was cut back by 5 bases and J by 6 bases. Germline CDR1 and CDR2: KGHPV and FQNQEV (reference sequence). The sequenced CDR3 bases are TGTGCCAGCAGTTCCCCTGGGGGGTGGGACACCCAGTAC. Residues: CASSSPGGWDTQY. The whole CDR3 reads CASSSPGGWDTQYF.

This clone is labeled as medium-sized. Genes and germline come from the mouse. The read is 1 residue too short to cover the CDR3 end, so that end is filled in from the germline J gene. This sequence joins TRBV26 and TRBJ1-3; no clear D gene. Germline-derived CDR1 and CDR2 are KGHPV and FQNQEV (reference sequence). The V end was cut by 5 bases, the J end by 0 bases, with 2 bases between. This CDR3 spans 12 amino acids. The CDR3 here is CASSNSGNTLYF. Partial CDR3 DNA: TGTGCCAGCAGTAATTCTGGAAATACGCTCTAT.

Points on this clone: The genes are named according to mouse. The read is 1 residue too short to cover the CDR3 end, so that end is filled in from the germline J gene. V gene TRBV12-2 combines with J gene TRBJ1-4; the D is unclear. The CDR3 sequence is 14 residues long. V was cut by 2 bases and J by 1 base, with 7 bases left in between. CDR1 SGHLS and CDR2 HYDKME come from the germline V gene. The part of the CDR3 DNA that was read is TGTGCCAGCTCTCCTCAGGATTCCAACGAAAGATTATTT. Protein: CASSPQDSNERLF. The whole CDR3 region reads CASSPQDSNERLFF. Full variable domain (rest looked up from reference TRBV12-2 and TRBJ1-4): NSGVVQSPRYIIKGKGERSILKCIPISGHLSVAWYQQTQGQELKFFIQHYDKMERDKGNLPSRFSVQQFDDYHSEMNMSALELEDSAVYFCASSPQDSNERLFFGHGTKLSVL.

There are a few counts of this clone. Gene names are the mouse ones. The CDR3 reads CASSPRRDGNERLFF. CDR3 DNA (partial): TGTGCCAGCAGTCCCCGGAGGGACGGCAACGAAAGATTATTT. The J gene is TRBJ1-4, the V gene TRBV26; D perhaps matches TRBD1 (5 bases). The CDR3 goes on 1 residue after the read ends, and that part is filled in from the germline J gene. V lost 4 bases and J lost 4, with 13 bases in between. This CDR3 has 15 residues. The germline CDR1 and CDR2 sequences are KGHPV and FQNQEV (reference sequence).

Regarding this clone: Gene names denote mouse genes. The read ends 1 residue early relative to the CDR3; the germline J gene fills the gap. The V and J genes are TRBV26 and TRBJ2-4; D remains unclear. Germline V gene lookup returns CDR1 KGHPV and CDR2 FQNQEV (reference sequence). Trimming cost V 0 bases and J 5 bases, with 9 bases left between them. The CDR3 has 14 residues. The CDR3 loop reads CASSLSLVPNTLYF. The sequenced CDR3 bases are TGTGCCAGCAGTCTGTCTCTGGTACCAAACACCTTGTAC.

This clone has only one observation. Gene names are mouse gene names. The CDR3 end is not reached by the read, which stops 1 residue before it; the germline J gene fills it in. This rearrangement joins TRBV19 to TRBJ1-4, with 10 bases lining up with TRBD1. Unmatched junction bases numbered 2, after V lost 4 bases and J lost 5 bases. The CDR3 is made up of 14 amino acids. From germline, CDR1 is FNHDT and CDR2 SITEND (reference sequence). CDR3 DNA, as far as it was read: TGTGCCAGCAGTCGACAGGGGGCGAACGAAAGATTATTT. It codes for CASSRQGANERLF. The CDR3 in its entirety is CASSRQGANERLFF.

About this clone itself: Genes and germline come from the mouse. The read terminates 1 residue before the CDR3 end, so the remaining end is supplied by the germline J gene. The rearrangement links TRBV26 to TRBJ2-7, with 9 bases lining up with TRBD2. This CDR3 has 15 residues. The V segment lost 3 bases and the J segment 0 bases; nucleotides outside the gene matches: 3. Germline lookup yields CDR1 KGHPV and CDR2 FQNQEV (reference sequence). The covered CDR3 bases are TGTGCCAGCAGTCTTTTGGGGGGGCGCTCCTATGAACAGTAC. It codes for CASSLLGGRSYEQY. In full, the CDR3 reads CASSLLGGRSYEQYF.

This clone was found a few times. Mouse germline and gene names are used. The CDR3 end is not reached by the read, which stops 1 residue before it; the germline J gene fills it in. The gene calls are TRBV13-2 and TRBJ2-1, with 11 nucleotides matching TRBD2. Germline V lookup: CDR1 NNHNN, CDR2 SYGAGS (reference sequence). This CDR3 has 14 amino acids. The V gene end was trimmed by 5 bases and the J gene end by 2 bases; junction bases not matched to a gene: 0. CDR3 DNA, as far as it was read: TGTGCCAGCGGGGACTGGGGGGACTATGCTGAGCAGTTC. Encoded protein: CASGDWGDYAEQF. The CDR3, in full, reads CASGDWGDYAEQFF.

Regarding this clone: Genes here carry mouse names. With the read ending 1 residue before the CDR3 end, the germline J gene is used to fill in that end. The gene calls are TRBV13-3 and TRBJ2-3; 8 bases fit TRBD2. Germline CDR1 and CDR2: NNHDY and SYVADS. The CDR3 is 15 residues long. J was trimmed by 0 bases and V by 3 bases; bases with no gene match: 3. The CDR3 bases that were read are TGTGCCAGCAGTGCCTGGGGGGTTAGTGCAGAAACGCTGTAT. This gives the protein CASSAWGVSAETLY. The CDR3, in full, reads CASSAWGVSAETLYF.

This clone occurred a few times. Germline and genes: mouse. The CDR3 end is not reached by the read, which stops 1 residue before it; the germline J gene fills it in. The chain employs TRBV4 and TRBJ2-7; 12 bases match TRBD2. The V gene end was trimmed by 7 bases and the J gene end by 4 bases; junction bases not matched to a gene: 5. This CDR3 region has 14 residues. From germline, CDR1 is LGHDT and CDR2 YNNKQL (reference sequence). Incomplete CDR3 DNA: TGTGCCAGCATCAGGGGACTGGGGGGTTATGAACAGTAC. Translated, it gives CASIRGLGGYEQY. The entire CDR3 reads CASIRGLGGYEQYF.

This clone is classed as medium-sized. The germline and genes are mouse ones. The read finishes 1 residue shy of the CDR3 end, and the germline J gene is used to complete it. V and J are TRBV12-1 and TRBJ2-3; the D is unclear. CDR3 length equals 13 residues. CDR1 and CDR2 from the germline V gene are SGHSN and HYEKVE. Trimming left V 0 bases short and J 1 base short, with 4 bases between. Partial CDR3 DNA: TGTGCCAGCTCTCTCCGGGGTGCAGAAACGCTGTAT. This gives the protein CASSLRGAETLY. From start to end, the CDR3 is CASSLRGAETLYF. The variable domain in full, completed from reference TRBV12-1 and TRBJ2-3, reads DSGVVQSPRHIIKEKGGRSVLTCIPISGHSNVVWYQQTLGKELKFLIQHYEKVERDKGFLPSRFSVQQFDDYHSEMNMSALELEDSAMYFCASSLRGAETLYFGSGTRLTVL.

On this clone: Gene names and germline match the mouse. The CDR3 end is not reached by the read, which stops 1 residue before it; the germline J gene fills it in. The chain couples TRBV3 to TRBJ2-1; D is undetermined. Germline V gene data show CDR1 as SNHLY and CDR2 as FYNGKV (reference sequence). The CDR3 has 14 amino acids. Deletions cut 4 bases from V and 3 bases from J, with 10 bases between. The CDR3 is CASSSTRIYAEQFF. The part of the CDR3 DNA that was read is TGTGCCAGCAGCTCCACAAGAATCTATGCTGAGCAGTTC.

This clone is medium-sized. These gene names are mouse names. The read ends 1 residue shy of where the CDR3 ends; the end is completed using the germline J gene. This rearrangement joins TRBV31 to TRBJ2-2, with a tentative D call TRBD1 (6 bases). The ends were cut back, 0 bases at V and 3 bases at J, with 14 bases in the middle. The CDR3 has 16 residues. The germline V gene has CDR1 GKSSPN and CDR2 SITVG. Incomplete CDR3 DNA: TGTGCCTGGAGTCTACAGCCAGGGGAGGACACCGGGCAGCTCTAC. Amino acid sequence: CAWSLQPGEDTGQLY. The whole CDR3 is CAWSLQPGEDTGQLYF.